One sample yielded the 4 T cell receptor beta chains listed below, sequenced in a study of blood T cells in healthy people across ages. A second PCR, run for about 7 to 11 cycles, used a sample-barcoded 5' primer plus a J-beta primer mix. TCRdb re-called the 5' RACE reads through MiXCR, storing one row per CDR3 protein. There are about 770,000 distinct CDR3 sequences in the sample; roughly 44% occur only once, and approximately 19% lies in the top ten. The sequencing input was blood. These receptors originate from a man aged 55 to 70 in good health.

As DNA, the CDR3 is TGTGCCAGCAGTCGCGATTATGCCGACACTGAAGCTTTCTTT. Amino acid sequence: CASSRDYADTEAFF. V and J are TRBV12-3 or TRBV12-4 and TRBJ1-1; D gene uncertain. Trimming left V 5 bases short and J 3 bases short, with 13 bases between. The CDR3 sequence is 14 residues long.

The rearrangement uses TRBV7-2 and TRBJ2-2; no clear D gene. The CDR3 totals 13 residues. Trimming took off 3 bases at V and 7 bases at J, with 9 bases between the two ends. Germline assignment: CDR1 SGHTA and CDR2 FQGNSA. The CDR3 spells CASSFFGRGELFF. CDR3 in DNA: TGTGCCAGCAGCTTCTTCGGACGCGGGGAGCTGTTTTTT.

The V call is TRBV4-3, the J call TRBJ2-3; D is possibly TRBD1 (5 bases). Trimming stripped 2 bases from V and 2 bases from J, with 8 bases between. Germline CDR1 LGHNA, CDR2 YSLEER. CDR3 length: 14 residues. In DNA, the CDR3 is TGCGCCAGCAGCCAAAGGACAAACACAGATACGCAGTATTTT. Encoded protein: CASSQRTNTDTQYF.

The V and J genes are TRBV20-1 and TRBJ1-1; TRBD1 might be the D (5 bases). Trimming left V 5 bases short and J 1 base short, with 11 bases between. This CDR3 has 13 residues. CDR1 and CDR2 (germline): DFQATT, SNEGSKA (reference sequence). The DNA of the CDR3 is TGCAGTGCTCCAGACAGAAGGAACACTGAAGCTTTCTTT. This gives the protein CSAPDRRNTEAFF.